This record covers a single TCR beta chain. This specimen comes from a study of blood T cell repertoires in COVID-19. Study summary: Donors in the United States, Italy and Spain gave samples during acute or convalescent COVID-19.

Authors' processing steps: Amplification of reference gene primers provided the estimated nucleated cell counts. Assay used: immunoSEQ multiplex PCR; TCRdb lists only in-frame clones, some missing. The DNA gave D and trimming, while V, J and clone size come from that table. The data show over 200,000 clones, nearly 90% seen once. Allocation to cohorts depended on clinical history reported by the participants. Donors of Cohort 3 who recovered were those that had two negative PCRs, clearance, or symptom resolution. The germline gives CDR1 LNHDA, CDR2 SQIVND (reference sequence). This CDR3 region has 15 residues. The V segment lost 5 bases and the J segment 5 bases; nucleotides outside the gene matches: 5.

The sequenced sample was PBMCs or T cells enriched from blood (not recorded which). The TCR was taken from a man aged 30 to 45 who had recovered from COVID-19. The chain carries TRBV19 and TRBJ2-5, with 13 positions matching TRBD2. In nucleotides, the CDR3 is TGTGCCAGTAGTCTACTAGCGGGGGGGCCGGAGACCCAGTACTTC. Its translation: CASSLLAGGPETQYF.